A selection of T cell receptor beta chains follows, all from one sample in a study of regulatory T cells in long-lasting Graves disease. Via MiXCR, TCRdb re-called the multiplex PCR reads, giving one row per CDR3 protein. Of roughly 420,000 distinct CDR3 sequences in the sample, roughly 16% are singletons; the top ten hold about a fifth. The material was peripheral blood mononuclear cells (PBMCs), obtained at new diagnosis, from a patient treated with antithyroid drugs. The receptors derive from a female donor with Graves disease. CDR3s include the opening cysteine and the closing phenylalanine or tryptophan. D genes are given only for firm matches. Only part of the rows carry a size: once, few, many, or a class if the clone is expanded.

J: TRBJ1-1
size: many
D: TRBD1
V: TRBV6-1
CDR3: CASRRTGANTEAFF
DNA: TGTGCCAGCAGGCGTACAGGGGCGAACACTGAAGCTTTCTTT

J: TRBJ2-7
size: few
D: NA
V: TRBV27
CDR3: CASSLRRQLFYEQYF
DNA: TGTGCCAGCAGTTTACGACGACAGTTATTCTACGAGCAGTACTTC

J: TRBJ1-1
size: NA
D: NA
V: TRBV6-5
CDR3: CASSFNSHTEAFF
DNA: TGTGCCAGCAGTTTCAACAGCCACACTGAAGCTTTCTTT

J: TRBJ2-7
size: many
D: TRBD1
V: TRBV6-2/TRBV6-3
CDR3: CASSGDRASYEQYF
DNA: TGTGCCAGCAGCGGAGACAGGGCGTCCTACGAGCAGTACTTC

J: TRBJ1-6
size: NA
D: NA
V: TRBV12-3/TRBV12-4
CDR3: CASSLAPGSPLHF
DNA: TGTGCCAGCAGTTTGGCCCCCGGTTCACCCCTCCACTTT

J: TRBJ1-1
size: NA
D: NA
V: TRBV28
CDR3: CASSPLGEAFF
DNA: TGTGCCAGCAGTCCGCTAGGTGAAGCTTTCTTT

J: TRBJ1-1
size: NA
D: NA
V: TRBV6-5
CDR3: CASSYLGQQEAFF
DNA: TGTGCCAGCAGTTACTTAGGGCAGCAGGAAGCTTTCTTT

J: TRBJ2-2
size: few
D: NA
V: TRBV4-1
CDR3: CASSLVTVLNTGELFF
DNA: TGCGCCAGCAGCCTAGTGACAGTGCTAAACACCGGGGAGCTGTTTTTT

J: TRBJ2-1
size: NA
D: NA
V: TRBV19
CDR3: CASSTGGLRGSYEQFF
DNA: TGTGCCAGTAGTACCGGAGGGTTGAGGGGCTCCTACGAGCAGTTCTTC

J: TRBJ1-1
size: NA
D: NA
V: TRBV6-1
CDR3: CASSDGRSGVNTEAFF
DNA: TGTGCCAGCAGTGACGGACGGTCGGGGGTGAACACTGAAGCTTTCTTT

J: TRBJ2-1
size: NA
D: NA
V: TRBV12-5
CDR3: CASGDDYNEQFF
DNA: TGTGCTAGTGGGGATGACTACAATGAGCAGTTCTTC

J: TRBJ2-1
size: NA
D: NA
V: TRBV19
CDR3: CASGSKNEQFF
DNA: TGTGCCAGCGGGAGTAAGAATGAGCAGTTCTTC

J: TRBJ2-3
size: many
D: NA
V: TRBV3-1
CDR3: CASSQDTPIPPYTQYF
DNA: TGTGCCAGCAGCCAAGATACCCCCATTCCTCCGTATACGCAGTATTTT

J: TRBJ2-1
size: NA
D: NA
V: TRBV29-1
CDR3: CSVVPVSNEQFF
DNA: TGCAGCGTTGTACCCGTTAGCAATGAGCAGTTCTTC

J: TRBJ2-2
size: many
D: TRBD1
V: TRBV6-1
CDR3: CASKGQGYTGELFF
DNA: TGTGCCAGCAAAGGACAGGGCTACACCGGGGAGCTGTTTTTT

J: TRBJ2-7
size: NA
D: NA
V: TRBV4-1
CDR3: CASSQDSRVDYEQYF
DNA: TGCGCCAGCAGCCAAGATTCCCGCGTAGACTACGAGCAGTACTTC

J: TRBJ1-5
size: NA
D: TRBD1
V: TRBV29-1
CDR3: CSVSLGTGDYNQPQHF
DNA: TGCAGCGTTTCCCTCGGGACAGGGGACTACAATCAGCCCCAGCATTTT

J: TRBJ2-3
size: NA
D: TRBD2
V: TRBV7-2
CDR3: CASSLSSSGSTDTQYF
DNA: TGTGCCAGCAGCTTATCGTCTAGCGGGAGCACAGATACGCAGTATTTT

J: TRBJ2-5
size: many
D: TRBD2
V: TRBV20-1
CDR3: CSAFPSGSLYGTQYF
DNA: TGCAGTGCTTTCCCTAGCGGGAGCCTATACGGGACCCAGTACTTC

J: TRBJ1-1
size: many
D: NA
V: TRBV10-2
CDR3: CASSELAANEAFF
DNA: TGCGCCAGCAGTGAGTTGGCAGCCAATGAAGCTTTCTTT

J: TRBJ2-7
size: few
D: NA
V: TRBV29-1
CDR3: CSVEDLTGSDEQYF
DNA: TGCAGCGTTGAAGACCTCACGGGGTCGGACGAGCAGTACTTC

J: TRBJ1-6
size: NA
D: TRBD1
V: TRBV11-2
CDR3: CASSYRDRVSPLHF
DNA: TGTGCCAGCAGCTACCGGGACAGGGTTTCACCCCTCCACTTT

J: TRBJ1-5
size: NA
D: TRBD1
V: TRBV10-3
CDR3: CAISEVQGADQPQHF
DNA: TGTGCCATCAGTGAGGTCCAGGGGGCTGATCAGCCCCAGCATTTT

J: TRBJ1-1
size: many
D: NA
V: TRBV12-3/TRBV12-4
CDR3: CASSFLMTVNTEAFF
DNA: TGTGCCAGCAGTTTTCTTATGACAGTGAACACTGAAGCTTTCTTT

J: TRBJ2-3
size: many
D: NA
V: TRBV12-3/TRBV12-4
CDR3: CASSFSLSDTQYF
DNA: TGTGCCAGCAGTTTTTCTCTCTCGGATACGCAGTATTTT

J: TRBJ2-7
size: few
D: NA
V: TRBV27
CDR3: CARHQEQYF
DNA: TGTGCCAGACATCAAGAGCAGTACTTC

J: TRBJ2-1
size: many
D: TRBD2
V: TRBV20-1
CDR3: CSADTSGGAIGDEQFF
DNA: TGCAGTGCGGATACTAGCGGGGGGGCCATTGGGGATGAGCAGTTCTTC

J: TRBJ2-1
size: few
D: TRBD2
V: TRBV5-4
CDR3: CASSSPGTSNTDEQFF
DNA: TGTGCCAGCAGCTCCCCCGGGACTAGCAATACGGATGAGCAGTTCTTC

J: TRBJ1-2
size: NA
D: NA
V: TRBV4-2
CDR3: CASSSTWADAGYTF
DNA: TGTGCCAGCAGCTCGACGTGGGCAGACGCGGGCTACACCTTC

J: TRBJ2-1
size: many
D: NA
V: TRBV11-2
CDR3: CASSSTVSNNEQFF
DNA: TGTGCCAGCAGCTCGACAGTATCCAACAATGAGCAGTTCTTC

J: TRBJ2-4
size: many
D: NA
V: TRBV7-9
CDR3: CASLEGWGYFQYF
DNA: TGTGCCAGCTTGGAGGGGTGGGGATACTTTCAGTACTTC

J: TRBJ2-1
size: many
D: NA
V: TRBV20-1
CDR3: CSARSGTLFNEQFF
DNA: TGCAGTGCGCGATCCGGGACACTATTCAATGAGCAGTTCTTC

J: TRBJ2-7
size: many
D: NA
V: TRBV5-5
CDR3: CASSWENSEQYF
DNA: TGTGCCAGCAGTTGGGAGAATTCCGAGCAGTACTTC

J: TRBJ2-1
size: many
D: TRBD2
V: TRBV29-1
CDR3: CSVDGTSGSDEQFF
DNA: TGCAGCGTCGATGGGACTAGCGGGAGTGATGAGCAGTTCTTC

J: TRBJ1-3
size: NA
D: NA
V: TRBV2
CDR3: CATSSGNIIYF
DNA: TGTGCCACCAGCTCTGGAAACATCATATATTTT

J: TRBJ1-1
size: many
D: NA
V: TRBV6-1
CDR3: CASRTGQMMNTEAFF
DNA: TGTGCCAGCAGAACCGGACAGATGATGAACACTGAAGCTTTCTTT

J: TRBJ2-1
size: many
D: NA
V: TRBV24-1
CDR3: CATSDHSTAPNEQFF
DNA: TGTGCCACCAGTGACCACTCTACAGCTCCCAATGAGCAGTTCTTC

J: TRBJ1-1
size: many
D: NA
V: TRBV20-1
CDR3: CSTSYGTTNTEAFF
DNA: TGCAGTACCTCCTATGGGACAACGAACACTGAAGCTTTCTTT

J: TRBJ2-5
size: few
D: NA
V: TRBV12-3/TRBV12-4
CDR3: CASSLVESETQYF
DNA: TGTGCCAGCAGTTTAGTGGAGTCAGAGACCCAGTACTTC

J: TRBJ2-7
size: few
D: NA
V: TRBV14
CDR3: CASSHLHRRPNSYEQYF
DNA: TGTGCCAGCAGCCATCTCCACCGGCGACCCAACTCCTACGAGCAGTACTTC

J: TRBJ1-2
size: NA
D: NA
V: TRBV28
CDR3: CASSIWDNYGYTF
DNA: TGTGCCAGCAGTATCTGGGACAACTATGGCTACACCTTC

J: TRBJ1-4
size: many
D: NA
V: TRBV2
CDR3: CASSLPASDEKLFF
DNA: TGTGCCAGCAGTCTACCGGCCAGCGATGAAAAACTGTTTTTT